The source of this TCR beta chain is a study of technical replicates of blood from a few donors. The method was immunoSEQ multiplex PCR; TCRdb's version includes in-frame clones alone and lacks a portion of them. Of about 84,000 clones in the sample, roughly 93% were seen once. The CDR3 extends over 14 amino acids. Germline V gene sequence: CDR1 MGHRA, CDR2 YSYEKL. Unmatched junction bases numbered 5, after V lost 2 bases and J lost 7 bases. Sequenced: T cells isolated from PBMCs. The chain is built from TRBV4-1 and TRBJ2-1; 7 nucleotides agree with TRBD2. This TCR was recovered from a human donor in good health. The CDR3 region is CASSQPSGLNEQFF. The CDR3 DNA is TGCGCCAGCAGCCAACCTAGCGGTTTAAATGAGCAGTTCTTC.